Listed here are 14 T cell receptor beta chains from one sample, sequenced in a study of blood T cell repertoires in COVID-19. TCRdb's table, derived via immunoSEQ multiplex PCR, lists solely in-frame clones and lacks some. The top ten hold approximately 1.9% of the sample, which has fewer than 350,000 clones, 85% seen once. Sequencing was carried out using PBMCs or T cells enriched from blood (not recorded which). These receptors were taken from a woman aged 25 to 39 who had been exposed to COVID-19.

This rearrangement joins TRBV29-1 to TRBJ1-2; D is perhaps TRBD1 (5 bases). Germline CDR1 is SQVTM and CDR2 is ANQGSEA. This CDR3 has 12 residues. Trimming took 2 bases from V and 3 from J, leaving 7 bases between them. As DNA, the CDR3 is TGCAGCGTTGAACAGGGTTACTATGGCTACACCTTC. It codes for CSVEQGYYGYTF. The complete variable domain, with remaining parts taken from reference TRBV29-1 and TRBJ1-2, reads SAVISQKPSRDICQRGTSLTIQCQVDSQVTMMFWYRQQPGQSLTLIATANQGSEATYESGFVIDKFPISRPNLTFSTLTVSNMSPEDSSIYLCSVEQGYYGYTFGSGTRLTVV.

The chain is built from TRBV13 and TRBJ2-2; possibly TRBD1 for D (6 bases). The V gene's germline CDR1 is PRHDT and CDR2 FYEKMQ (reference sequence). This CDR3 has 14 amino acids. Trimming stripped 8 bases from V and 4 bases from J, with 14 bases between. CDR3 sequence: CASRRQGTTGELFF. The DNA of the CDR3 is TGTGCCAGCCGACGGCAGGGGACCACCGGGGAGCTGTTTTTT.

The V gene is TRBV6-7, the J gene TRBJ2-5; D remains unclear. TRBV6-7 is an ORF; its function is uncertain. Between the trimmed V and J ends, which lost 2 bases and 2 bases, there was a span of 3 bases. CDR3 length: 12 residues. CDR3: CASSYLQETQYF. The CDR3 DNA reads as TGTGCCAGCAGTTACCTTCAAGAGACCCAGTACTTC.

The chain employs TRBV6-5 and TRBJ1-4; no reliable D call. Trimming stripped 6 bases from V and 4 bases from J, with 9 bases between. Germline values: CDR1 MNHEY, CDR2 SVGAGI. The CDR3 length is 13 residues. The CDR3 DNA reads TGTGCCAGCAGGCGGGATGATAATGAAAAACTGTTTTTT. This translates into CASRRDDNEKLFF.

The chain is built from TRBV28 and TRBJ2-6, with TRBD1 as a possible D gene (8 bases). Trimming shortened V by 3 bases and J by 1 base, and 16 bases separated the two germline ends. Germline lookup yields CDR1 MDHEN and CDR2 SYDVKM. CDR3 length: 18 residues. The CDR3 here is CASSFRNRGGSGANVLTF. The DNA of the CDR3 is TGTGCCAGCAGTTTTCGGAACAGGGGGGGTTCTGGGGCCAACGTCCTGACTTTC.

For this clone: In the same sample, other DNA sequences code for this CDR3. J is TRBJ2-2 and V is TRBV13, with D perhaps matching TRBD2 (6 bases). CDR1 is PRHDT, CDR2 FYEKMQ, per germline (reference sequence). Trimming stripped 2 bases from V and 6 bases from J, with 7 bases between. This CDR3 spans 13 amino acids. CDR3 nucleotide sequence: TGTGCCAGCAGCTTACGGGGGTCCGGGGAGCTGTTTTTT. The encoded protein is CASSLRGSGELFF.

This chain links TRBV20-1 with TRBJ1-4; the match to TRBD1 covers 7 bases. The CDR3 extends over 11 amino acids. Germline V gives CDR1 DFQATT, CDR2 SNEGSKA (reference sequence). Trimming cost V 3 bases and J 8 bases; bases outside gene matches: 0. In DNA, the CDR3 is TGCAGTGCTAGGGGACAGGAAAAACTGTTTTTT. This codes for CSARGQEKLFF.

This sequence joins TRBV28 and TRBJ2-2; tentatively, D is TRBD2 (6 bases). Trimming took off 1 base at V and 4 bases at J, with 10 bases between the two ends. The germline gives CDR1 MDHEN, CDR2 SYDVKM. This CDR3 has 15 residues. In DNA form, the CDR3 reads TGTGCCAGCAGTTTATATAGCGGTTCCACCGGGGAGCTGTTTTTT. Residues: CASSLYSGSTGELFF.

This rearrangement joins TRBV19 to TRBJ2-3; 13 positions match TRBD2. V lost 3 bases and J lost 6; bases outside the gene matches: 12. Germline CDR1 LNHDA, CDR2 SQIVND (reference sequence). The CDR3 has 18 amino acids. The chain's CDR3 is CASSMGGLAGVNFDTQYF. The CDR3 DNA sequence: TGTGCCAGTAGTATGGGAGGACTAGCGGGAGTTAATTTTGATACGCAGTATTTT.

The rearrangement joins TRBV10-1 to TRBJ1-5; 7 bases line up with TRBD1. This CDR3 is built from 13 residues. The V gene's germline CDR1 is WNHNN and CDR2 SYGVQD (reference sequence). Trimming at V came to 8 bases and at J to 1 base, leaving 2 bases not matched to a gene. This CDR3 reads CASDRASNQPQHF. CDR3 nucleotide sequence: TGCGCCAGCGACAGGGCAAGCAATCAGCCCCAGCATTTT.

This clone was counted a single time. The genes are TRBV7-6 and TRBJ2-1; tentative D call: TRBD1 (6 bases). The CDR3 is 15 residues long. Germline CDR1 SGHVS, CDR2 FNYEAQ. Trimming removed 1 base at V and 4 bases at J, with 11 bases between. Written as DNA, the CDR3 is TGTGCCAGCAGCTTAGTTGGACAGACTTACAATGAGCAGTTCTTC. Amino acids: CASSLVGQTYNEQFF.

This rearrangement joins TRBV6-2 or TRBV6-3 to TRBJ2-1, with 11 bases aligning to TRBD2. Germline CDR1 is MNHEY and CDR2 is SVGEGT. Germline trimming cut 5 bases from V and 9 bases from J; bases unmatched to any gene: 9. The CDR3 covers 15 residues. The CDR3 DNA sequence: TGTGCCAGCAGTCGTAGCGGGAGGGCCCGTAGTGAGCAGTTCTTC. The encoded protein is CASSRSGRARSEQFF.

The chain has TRBV5-6 and TRBJ1-3, with a weak D call TRBD1 (6 bases). The CDR3 spans 13 residues. Germline assignment: CDR1 SGHDT and CDR2 YYEEEE. Trimming took 4 bases from V and 4 from J, leaving 9 bases between them. The CDR3 nucleotides read TGTGCCAGCAGCATCCAGGGGGGAAACACCATATATTTT. It is translated as CASSIQGGNTIYF.

The V call is TRBV4-2, the J call TRBJ1-1; D gene ambiguous. The V end was cut by 0 bases, the J end by 4 bases, with 15 bases between. The CDR3 has 16 amino acids. Germline V gene lookup returns CDR1 LGHNA and CDR2 YNFKEQ. The DNA of the CDR3 is TGTGCCAGCAGCCAAGATAGGCGAGGCCTGGGCACTGAAGCTTTCTTT. Translated, it gives CASSQDRRGLGTEAFF.